The 9 T cell receptor beta chains below were found in one sample sequenced in a study of blood T cell repertoires in COVID-19. The assay was immunoSEQ multiplex PCR, and TCRdb's table has in-frame clones only and misses some. The data hold about 140,000 clones, with roughly 84% observed a single time. Sequencing used peripheral blood. The receptors stem from a woman aged 60-75 years with acute or convalescent COVID-19.

The J gene is TRBJ1-5, the V gene TRBV5-5; tentatively, D is TRBD1 (5 bases). Germline CDR1 reads SGHKS; CDR2 reads YYEKEE (reference sequence). V lost 4 bases to trimming and J lost 5 bases, with 19 bases between them. This CDR3 spans 16 amino acids. The DNA for the CDR3 is TGTGCCAGCAGCAAGGCCGTTGGTAGGACATATCAGCCCCAGCATTTT. Its translation is CASSKAVGRTYQPQHF. Full variable domain (outside the CDR3, taken from reference TRBV5-5 and TRBJ1-5): DAGVTQSPTHLIKTRGQQVTLRCSPISGHKSVSWYQQVLGQGPQFIFQYYEKEERGRGNFPDRFSARQFPNYSSELNVNALLLGDSALYLCASSKAVGRTYQPQHFGDGTRLSIL.

The table lists this clone with a few counts. The chain recombines TRBV5-5 with TRBJ2-2; D is ambiguous. V was cut by 1 base and J by 2 bases, with 3 bases left in between. Germline CDR1 and CDR2: SGHKS and YYEKEE (reference sequence). The CDR3 is 13 residues long. DNA of the CDR3: TGTGCCAGCAGCTTGTTAAACACCGGGGAGCTGTTTTTT. Encoded protein: CASSLLNTGELFF.

This chain connects TRBV6-6 to TRBJ1-6; 8 positions match TRBD1. The CDR3 runs 15 residues. CDR1 and CDR2 (germline): MNHNY, SVGAGI (reference sequence). V shed 6 bases, J shed 8 bases, and the junction held 9 bases outside the gene matches. This chain's CDR3 is CASSPLGQGDSPLHF. The CDR3 nucleotides read TGTGCCAGCAGCCCGCTCGGACAGGGAGATTCACCCCTCCACTTT.

The rearrangement uses TRBV27 and TRBJ2-1; 9 nucleotides match TRBD2. Trimming took 7 bases from V and 7 from J; bases not matched to a gene: 17. Looked up from germline, CDR1 is MNHEY and CDR2 is SMNVEV (reference sequence). This CDR3 has 17 residues. CDR3 nucleotides: TGTGCCAGCACCGGACTAGCGAGCGGGGACCTTGGGAATGAGCAGTTCTTC. This gives the protein CASTGLASGDLGNEQFF.

This clone was seen a handful of times. V is TRBV27 and J is TRBJ1-6; a possible D gene is TRBD1 (5 bases). CDR1 and CDR2 from the germline V gene are MNHEY and SMNVEV (reference sequence). The V gene lost 10 bases and the J gene lost 14 bases, with 21 bases spanning the gap. The CDR3 length is 13 residues. The CDR3 spells CATSSTATDTLHF. The CDR3, as DNA: TGTGCCACCTCCTCGACAGCCACAGACACCCTCCACTTT.

This clone has a handful of counts. The chain recombines TRBV19 with TRBJ1-1; TRBD1 aligns across 9 bases. Germline CDR1 LNHDA, CDR2 SQIVND (reference sequence). The CDR3 runs to 14 residues. V gave up 2 bases and J gave up 5 bases; unmatched junction bases: 3. The DNA of the CDR3 is TGTGCCAGTAGTATAACAGGGGGCAAGACTGAAGCTTTCTTT. Translating gives CASSITGGKTEAFF.

This rearrangement joins TRBV29-1 to TRBJ2-7; TRBD2 matches 11 bases. The CDR3 loop spans 14 amino acids. Trimming cost V 6 bases and J 6 bases; bases outside gene matches: 10. Germline CDR1 is SQVTM and CDR2 is ANQGSEA. CDR3 bases: TGCAGCGTAGCCACTAGCGGGAGATTCGGCGAGCAGTACTTC. It is translated as CSVATSGRFGEQYF.

V is TRBV5-8 and J is TRBJ2-5, with TRBD2 as a possible D gene (6 bases). The CDR3 has 16 amino acids. CDR1 and CDR2 from the germline V gene are SGHTS and YDEGEE. Trimming cost V 2 bases and J 3 bases, with 17 bases left between them. This CDR3 is CASSFAGRRGKETQYF. Written as DNA, the CDR3 is TGTGCCAGCAGCTTTGCGGGGAGGCGGGGAAAAGAGACCCAGTACTTC.

The chain combines TRBV10-2 with TRBJ2-1; 9 bases map to TRBD2. Germline trimming cut 4 bases from V and 4 bases from J; bases unmatched to any gene: 2. Germline CDR1 is WSHSY and CDR2 is SAAADI. The length of the CDR3 is 14 residues. The CDR3 region has the DNA TGCGCCAGCAGTGCCAGCGGGAGGTACAATGAGCAGTTCTTC. Amino acids: CASSASGRYNEQFF.